This T cell receptor (beta chain) was documented in a study of OX40 agonist ivuxolimab in advanced cancers. Study-wide background: Subjects had a mean age of roughly 60 years, with a range of about 23 to 85; less than 90% were male. Points from the study as a whole: Nonresponders, in some cases, also had low normalized T-cell clonal expansion. With doses of 0.1 to 3.0 mg/kg, CD4+ and CD8+ blood T cells had undergone clonal expansion by week 6.

Repertoires were generated with immunoSEQ multiplex PCR, while TCRdb's copy carries only in-frame clones and drops some. The data show approximately 69,000 clones, 84% seen once. Germline V CDR1 and CDR2: SGHNT, YYREEE (reference sequence). This CDR3 contains 15 residues. The V segment lost 6 bases and the J segment 5 bases; nucleotides outside the gene matches: 7. A remark on this clone: Antigen unknown.

The specimen was CD4+ or CD8+ T cells sorted from blood, collected in a trial of the OX40 agonist ivuxolimab. The V and J genes are TRBV5-4 and TRBJ2-3; 12 bases line up with TRBD2. The TCR originated in an adult with an advanced solid tumor such as melanoma, head and neck, liver or kidney cancer. For the CDR3, the DNA is TGTGCCAGCAACCCTAGCGGGGGGGCCGTAGATACGCAGTATTTT. This encodes CASNPSGGAVDTQYF.